One sample yielded the 26 T cell receptor beta chains listed below, sequenced in a study of blood T cell repertoires in COVID-19. TCRdb's copy holds only in-frame clones and misses some; the assay was immunoSEQ multiplex PCR. The repertoire holds about 150,000 clones, with roughly 84% as singletons. Sequenced sample: PBMCs or T cells enriched from blood (not recorded which). The receptors here all came from a woman in her fifties or sixties who had been exposed to COVID-19.

V gene TRBV6-4 combines with J gene TRBJ2-3, with 10 bases that match TRBD2. Germline CDR1 reads MRHNA; CDR2 reads SNTAGT. The CDR3 consists of 15 residues. J was trimmed by 0 bases and V by 5 bases; bases with no gene match: 2. As DNA, the CDR3 is TGTGCCAGCAGTAGGACTAGCGGTAGCACAGATACGCAGTATTTT. Amino acids: CASSRTSGSTDTQYF.

The chain has TRBV5-1 and TRBJ1-4; D remains unclear. In germline, CDR1 is SGHRS, CDR2 YFSETQ. This CDR3 contains 15 residues. V lost 4 bases to trimming and J lost 7 bases, with 17 bases between them. CDR3 in amino acids: CASSPRSGGVEKLFF. The CDR3 nucleotides read TGCGCCAGCAGCCCCCGGTCGGGTGGCGTTGAAAAACTGTTTTTT.

The chain joins TRBV2 to TRBJ2-2; D might be TRBD2 (6 bases). The CDR3 has 15 residues. Trimming removed 6 bases at V and 3 bases at J, with 14 bases between. Germline values: CDR1 SNHLY, CDR2 FYNNEI. The CDR3 protein is CASREGPSYTGELFF. The CDR3 DNA reads TGTGCCAGCAGGGAGGGCCCCTCTTACACCGGGGAGCTGTTTTTT.

The chain carries TRBV5-6 and TRBJ2-3, with TRBD1 as a possible D gene (5 bases). Germline assignment: CDR1 SGHDT and CDR2 YYEEEE. V lost 0 bases, J lost 3 bases, and 11 bases lay in between. The CDR3 has 15 residues. The CDR3 bases are TGTGCCAGCAGCTTGGGCAGGGCCGGGACAGATACGCAGTATTTT. Amino acids: CASSLGRAGTDTQYF. Full variable domain (remainder filled in from reference TRBV5-6 and TRBJ2-3): DAGVTQSPTHLIKTRGQQVTLRCSPKSGHDTVSWYQQALGQGPQFIFQYYEEEERQRGNFPDRFSGHQFPNYSSELNVNALLLGDSALYLCASSLGRAGTDTQYFGPGTRLTVL.

This clone was observed a few times. The chain joins TRBV28 to TRBJ2-7; D is uncertain. V lost 4 bases, J lost 4 bases, and 14 bases lay in between. The CDR3 contains 14 residues. Germline V lookup: CDR1 MDHEN, CDR2 SYDVKM. CDR3 nucleotides: TGTGCCAGCAGTTCTACCCGACAAGAATACGAGCAGTACTTC. Translated, it gives CASSSTRQEYEQYF.

The chain carries TRBV7-2 and TRBJ1-2; tentatively, D is TRBD1 (6 bases). Trimming removed 1 base from V and 7 bases from J, with 22 bases in between. The length of the CDR3 is 17 residues. Per germline, CDR1 SGHTA and CDR2 FQGNSA. The CDR3 protein is CASSLVAGASAIGGYTF. The CDR3 DNA follows: TGTGCCAGCAGCTTAGTAGCGGGGGCGTCCGCTATTGGTGGCTACACCTTC.

The rearrangement joins TRBV4-3 to TRBJ2-5; no definite D call. The V end lost 4 bases, the J end lost 7 bases, and 13 bases lay between the germline ends. This CDR3 comprises 13 residues. From germline, CDR1 is LGHNA and CDR2 YSLEER. The CDR3 region has the DNA TGCGCCAGCAGCCTCCTGGCCTCGGGGACCCAGTACTTC. Protein product: CASSLLASGTQYF.

V and J are TRBV5-4 and TRBJ1-2; the match to TRBD1 covers 8 bases. The CDR3 sequence is 15 residues long. Germline CDR1 and CDR2: SGHNT and YYREEE (reference sequence). J was trimmed by 4 bases and V by 4 bases; bases with no gene match: 9. In DNA, the CDR3 is TGTGCCAGCAGCCTATCCAGGACAGGGTCCTATGGCTACACCTTC. It translates to CASSLSRTGSYGYTF.

The V gene is TRBV12-5, the J gene TRBJ1-1; TRBD1 is a possible D gene (6 bases). Germline lookup yields CDR1 LGHNT and CDR2 FRNRAP. The CDR3 totals 14 residues. The germline V and J ends were trimmed by 6 bases and 6 bases, with 17 bases remaining between them. CDR3 bases: TGTGCTAGTGGGTATGGGGGGGGCGGCGCTGAAGCTTTCTTT. Its protein product is CASGYGGGGAEAFF.

This rearrangement joins TRBV5-1 to TRBJ2-7, with a weak D call TRBD2 (6 bases). V lost 8 bases to trimming and J lost 3 bases, with 12 bases between them. CDR3 length equals 12 residues. Germline CDR1 is SGHRS and CDR2 is YFSETQ. CDR3 amino acids: CASSTGGYEQYF. CDR3 DNA: TGCGCCAGTTCCACCGGGGGCTACGAGCAGTACTTC. The whole variable domain, filled in from reference TRBV5-1 and TRBJ2-7, reads KAGVTQTPRYLIKTRGQQVTLSCSPISGHRSVSWYQQTPGQGLQFLFEYFSETQRNKGNFPGRFSGRQFSNSRSEMNVSTLELGDSALYLCASSTGGYEQYFGPGTRLTVT.

This chain uses TRBV7-6 with TRBJ2-7; TRBD2 agrees at 15 bases. V gave up 5 bases and J gave up 9 bases; unmatched junction bases: 8. Germline V gene lookup returns CDR1 SGHVS and CDR2 FNYEAQ. The CDR3 is made up of 15 amino acids. The CDR3 region has the DNA TGTGCCAGCAGCCCGGGACTAGCGGGAGGAGTGGGGCAGTACTTC. It encodes CASSPGLAGGVGQYF.

J is TRBJ1-1 and V is TRBV12-3 or TRBV12-4; D ambiguous. CDR3 length: 11 residues. Trimming removed 4 bases at V and 2 bases at J, with 2 bases between. CDR3 nucleotides: TGTGCCAGCAGTTCAAACACTGAAGCTTTCTTT. Residues: CASSSNTEAFF.

J is TRBJ2-7 and V is TRBV27; possibly TRBD2 for D (6 bases). V was cut by 9 bases and J by 3 bases, with 15 bases left in between. The CDR3 length is 13 residues. Germline CDR1 reads MNHEY; CDR2 reads SMNVEV (reference sequence). For the CDR3, the DNA is TGTGCCAGTCGAGCTGGGACTGACTACGAGCAGTACTTC. It translates to CASRAGTDYEQYF.

A few counts support this clone. This chain links TRBV5-6 with TRBJ2-7; maybe TRBD1 (6 bases). The CDR3 covers 13 residues. Germline CDR1 SGHDT, CDR2 YYEEEE. Trimming pared 7 bases from V and 3 bases from J, leaving 14 bases between. In DNA, the CDR3 is TGTGCCAGCGGGGGCGCCAGAAGCTACGAGCAGTACTTC. Translating gives CASGGARSYEQYF. Supplemented by reference TRBV5-6 and TRBJ2-7, the full variable domain reads DAGVTQSPTHLIKTRGQQVTLRCSPKSGHDTVSWYQQALGQGPQFIFQYYEEEERQRGNFPDRFSGHQFPNYSSELNVNALLLGDSALYLCASGGARSYEQYFGPGTRLTVT.

This clone showed up many times. The chain joins TRBV12-3 or TRBV12-4 to TRBJ1-2, with 7 bases fitting TRBD1. CDR3 length: 13 amino acids. The J segment lost 8 bases and the V segment lost 2 bases, leaving 5 bases of the junction unmatched. CDR3 sequence (DNA): TGTGCCAGCAGTTTAAAGGGGGCGCAGGGCTACACCTTC. This translates into CASSLKGAQGYTF.

This chain links TRBV19 with TRBJ2-6; D remains unclear. Trimming shortened V by 7 bases and J by 1 base, and 11 bases separated the two germline ends. This CDR3 has 15 residues. CDR1 and CDR2 (germline): LNHDA, SQIVND (reference sequence). As DNA, the CDR3 is TGTGCCAGTAAGTCAGGAAAATCTGGGGCCAACGTCCTGACTTTC. Translated, it gives CASKSGKSGANVLTF.

This clone appeared a single time. This chain links TRBV19 with TRBJ1-5, with a possible D match to TRBD1 (5 bases). Per germline, CDR1 LNHDA and CDR2 SQIVND (reference sequence). V dropped 6 bases and J dropped 2 bases, with 17 bases sitting between them. The CDR3 has 16 amino acids. The CDR3 spells CASSGQGSFGNQPQHF. Written as DNA, the CDR3 is TGTGCCAGTAGCGGCCAGGGAAGTTTTGGCAATCAGCCCCAGCATTTT.

This chain connects TRBV30 to TRBJ2-3, with D possibly matching TRBD1 (5 bases). V dropped 2 bases and J dropped 2 bases, with 8 bases sitting between them. The CDR3 consists of 13 residues. The V gene's germline CDR1 is GTSNPN and CDR2 SVGIG (reference sequence). CDR3 region: CAWSQGSTDTQYF. The CDR3 DNA follows: TGTGCCTGGAGTCAGGGCTCCACAGATACGCAGTATTTT.

The gene calls are TRBV28 and TRBJ1-2, with 9 bases fitting TRBD1. The CDR3 length is 13 residues. The V and J ends lost 7 bases and 5 bases, in that order; junction bases with no gene match: 5. Germline V CDR1 and CDR2: MDHEN, SYDVKM. This CDR3 reads CASTYRGHYGYTF. The CDR3 coding sequence is TGTGCCAGCACCTACAGGGGGCATTATGGCTACACCTTC.

The CDR3 loop is CASSEPSGADTQYF. The CDR3 bases are TGTGCCAGTAGTGAACCTAGCGGCGCAGATACGCAGTATTTT. The V and J genes are TRBV19 and TRBJ2-3; the match to TRBD2 covers 7 bases. The CDR3 has 14 amino acids. Germline assignment: CDR1 LNHDA and CDR2 SQIVND (reference sequence). V gave up 5 bases and J gave up 4 bases; unmatched junction bases: 6.

The V gene is TRBV5-6, the J gene TRBJ2-3; 10 bases map to TRBD2. Per the germline V gene, CDR1 is SGHDT and CDR2 is YYEEEE. The CDR3 sequence is 15 residues long. The V gene end was trimmed by 6 bases and the J gene end by 6 bases; junction bases not matched to a gene: 10. The chain's CDR3 is CASIRAGGPTDTQYF. In DNA, the CDR3 is TGTGCCAGCATAAGAGCGGGAGGGCCAACTGATACGCAGTATTTT.

The chain uses TRBV2 and TRBJ2-7; 9 bases agree with TRBD2. The V gene's germline CDR1 is SNHLY and CDR2 FYNNEI. The CDR3 runs 14 residues. V lost 6 bases, J lost 4 bases, and 7 bases stayed unmatched. DNA for the CDR3: TGTGCCAGCAGCCCAGGGACTAGCCGATACGAGCAGTACTTC. This sequence encodes CASSPGTSRYEQYF.

The chain joins TRBV6-5 to TRBJ1-4, with 8 bases matching TRBD1. CDR3 length: 16 amino acids. CDR1 and CDR2 (germline): MNHEY, SVGAGI. Unmatched junction bases numbered 8, after V lost 1 base and J lost 7 bases. CDR3 in DNA: TGTGCCAGCAGTTACTTAACAGGGGGAGGATCTGAAAAACTGTTTTTT. This encodes CASSYLTGGGSEKLFF.

With regard to this clone: This same CDR3 is encoded by further DNA sequences in the sample. This chain joins TRBV29-1 and TRBJ2-1, with no clear D. The CDR3 has 10 amino acids. Germline-derived CDR1 and CDR2 are SQVTM and ANQGSEA. V lost 4 bases to trimming and J lost 7 bases, with 5 bases between them. CDR3 sequence: CSVAGNEQFF. The DNA for the CDR3 is TGCAGCGTTGCCGGGAATGAGCAGTTCTTC.

CDR3 DNA sequence: TGCGCCAGCAGCCAGGCAGGGCCCGGTAATGAAAAACTGTTTTTT. Its translation: CASSQAGPGNEKLFF. V is TRBV4-3 and J is TRBJ1-4; a weak D match, TRBD1 (5 bases). V lost 3 bases to trimming and J lost 4 bases, with 12 bases between them. The CDR3 consists of 15 residues. Germline V gene data show CDR1 as LGHNA and CDR2 as YSLEER.

In this sample, this clone turned up once. This chain links TRBV10-3 with TRBJ2-7; TRBD2 matches 11 bases. Trimming removed 0 bases from V and 5 bases from J; junction bases left unmatched: 6. Germline V gives CDR1 ENHRY, CDR2 SYGVKD. The CDR3 consists of 16 residues. The CDR3 coding sequence is TGTGCCATCAGTGAGTCCCCCACTAGCGGGGGCCACGAGCAGTACTTC. Its protein product is CAISESPTSGGHEQYF.